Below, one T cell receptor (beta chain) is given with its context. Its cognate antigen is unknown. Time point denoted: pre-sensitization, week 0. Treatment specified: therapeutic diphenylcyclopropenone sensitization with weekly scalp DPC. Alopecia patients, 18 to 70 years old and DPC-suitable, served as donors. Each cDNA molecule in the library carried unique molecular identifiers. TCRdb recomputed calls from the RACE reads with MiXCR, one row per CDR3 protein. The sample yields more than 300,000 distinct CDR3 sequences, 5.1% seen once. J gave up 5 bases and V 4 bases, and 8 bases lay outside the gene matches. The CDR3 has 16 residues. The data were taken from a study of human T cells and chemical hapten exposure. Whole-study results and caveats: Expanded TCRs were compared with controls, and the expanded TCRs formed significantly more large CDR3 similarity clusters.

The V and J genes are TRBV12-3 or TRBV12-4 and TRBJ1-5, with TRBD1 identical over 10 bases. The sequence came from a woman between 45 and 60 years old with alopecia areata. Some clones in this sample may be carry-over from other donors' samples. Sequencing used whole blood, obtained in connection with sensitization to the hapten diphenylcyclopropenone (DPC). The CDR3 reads CASSSNRDRGHQPQHF. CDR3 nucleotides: TGTGCCAGCAGTTCGAACCGGGACAGGGGTCATCAGCCCCAGCATTTT.